The rows below give T cell receptor beta chains drawn from one sample of a study of blood T cell repertoires in COVID-19. Measured with immunoSEQ multiplex PCR; TCRdb has only the in-frame clones, and not every one. The table has 130,000 to 150,000 clones, around 81% seen once. Sequenced: peripheral blood. These receptors all come from a man aged 55-75 years with active or convalescent COVID-19. The CDR3 runs from the conserved cysteine through the conserved F or W.

v_call,cdr3_aa
TRBV27,CASSRKLAGGGNEQFF
TRBV5-6,CASSSITSGRGETQYF
TRBV12-5,CASAAGTAYNEQFF
TRBV7-9,CASSLAGESEQYF
TRBV7-2,CASSLSSGSKTQYF
TRBV6-2/TRBV6-3,CASSYAPPRGNEQFF
TRBV28,CASSFREGWSNQPQHF
TRBV11-1,CATGQGAGNTIYF
TRBV18,CASSPGQEYGYTF
TRBV5-6,CASSTGVEQYF
TRBV29-1,CSVSVNIEAFF
TRBV9,CASSVVGGDFGYTF
TRBV20-1,CSASLLAGEGRTDTQYF
TRBV5-1,CASSLEGGAGLPNEQFF
TRBV15,CATSFQTGGRYEQYF
TRBV12-3/TRBV12-4,CASSLIVTGELFF
TRBV7-8,CASSRRDSLTDTQYF
TRBV4-2,CASSQDRGNSNQPQHF
TRBV5-6,CASSLVPAGRSYEQYF
TRBV3-1/TRBV3-2,CASSRMTGGPEKLFF
TRBV5-6,CASRERHDYEQYF
TRBV13,CASSFLAAGVNTDTQYF
TRBV4-2,CASSQELTSARETQYF
TRBV4-2,CASSQDLPSGTDEQYF
TRBV6-2/TRBV6-3,CASSYSGSYTLSSYNEQFF
TRBV28,CASSFGQGANYGYTF
TRBV19,CASNRNGQAPGYTF
TRBV4-1,CASSQVPGDTSGELFF
TRBV7-3,CASSLRGAGGSNNEQFF
TRBV19,CASSMGGSTDTQYF
TRBV15,CATSRDGRVSEKLFF
TRBV27,CASSRTRDRGNTEAFF
TRBV18,CASSPETGLSSGNTIYF
TRBV5-1,CASSSAAGQAYEQYF
TRBV7-6,CASSLAFAGAGNEQFF
TRBV3-1/TRBV3-2,CASSQPPGETQYF
TRBV7-2,CASRRGDRVDEQFF
TRBV5-1,CASSPSGGMGNTIYF
TRBV28,CASSLYRRASGRGNEQFF
TRBV13,CASSSTLTGELFF
TRBV11-3,CASSLGGRENEQFF
TRBV6-5,CASVGLAGNNEQFF
TRBV5-1,CASSLARGRGNEKLFF
TRBV23-1,CASPSPTGAKYGYTF
TRBV19,CASSREVGGRSVNTEAFF
TRBV19,CASSRIALDTQYF
TRBV5-6,CASSLAVGQGSETQYF
TRBV7-3,CASSSIGLAGGDEQFF